Each of the 22 T cell receptor beta chains below was sequenced from the same sample in a study of cytomegalovirus exposure and HLA in healthy donors (dated by TCRdb to 2016 to 2017). Libraries were constructed by the immunoSEQ multiplex PCR assay. The multiplex PCR relied on a mix of 60 forward primers for TCR Vbeta segments and 13 reverse primers for TCR Jbeta segments. Sourced from immuneACCESS, this table was stored by TCRdb with only in-frame sequences that have V and J called. A share of the clones is absent; for the studies checked, an unresolved V gene accounts for under half, and the remainder has no known explanation. Within this sample are about 150,000 clones, with around 77% of them counted one time only. Under 1.5% of the sample rests with the top ten. The sample was PBMCs. The receptors stem from a woman aged 25 to 39 in good health and CMV-seronegative.

This chain joins TRBV19 and TRBJ2-1; 7 bases are a match to TRBD2. Unmatched junction bases numbered 8, after V lost 3 bases and J lost 6 bases. The CDR3 consists of 15 residues. Germline CDR1 and CDR2: LNHDA and SQIVND (reference sequence). CDR3 region: CASSIGGRGGNEQFF. The CDR3 DNA reads as TGTGCCAGTAGTATCGGAGGGAGGGGAGGCAATGAGCAGTTCTTC.

V and J are TRBV28 and TRBJ1-2, with a weak D call TRBD1 (6 bases). From germline, CDR1 is MDHEN and CDR2 SYDVKM. Trimming stripped 4 bases from V and 5 bases from J, with 11 bases between. The CDR3 runs 13 residues. The CDR3 loop is CASSWTEIYGYTF. The CDR3 nucleotides are TGTGCCAGCAGTTGGACAGAAATTTATGGCTACACCTTC.

The chain carries TRBV5-4 and TRBJ2-1; 14 nucleotides agree with TRBD2. The CDR3 sequence is 18 residues long. Germline assignment: CDR1 SGHNT and CDR2 YYREEE (reference sequence). V lost 4 bases and J lost 1; bases outside the gene matches: 7. Written as DNA, the CDR3 is TGTGCCAGCAGCGGGACTAGCGGGGGCCTCATATCCTACAATGAGCAGTTCTTC. Its translation: CASSGTSGGLISYNEQFF.

The rearrangement uses TRBV6-5 and TRBJ1-2, with D hard to call. CDR3 length: 12 amino acids. Between the trimmed V and J ends, which lost 7 bases and 2 bases, there was a span of 8 bases. CDR1 and CDR2 from the germline V gene are MNHEY and SVGAGI. The CDR3 DNA reads TGTGCCAGCAAGACACGAAACTATGGCTACACCTTC. Its protein is CASKTRNYGYTF.

This clone was seen a single time. The rearrangement links TRBV5-5 to TRBJ1-4; D uncertain. The CDR3 covers 16 residues. The V and J ends lost 0 bases and 0 bases respectively, with 9 bases between them. CDR1 is SGHKS, CDR2 YYEKEE, per germline (reference sequence). CDR3 protein: CASSLGTGTTNEKLFF. DNA of the CDR3: TGTGCCAGCAGCTTGGGGACGGGGACAACTAATGAAAAACTGTTTTTT. Full variable domain (remainder filled in from reference TRBV5-5 and TRBJ1-4): DAGVTQSPTHLIKTRGQQVTLRCSPISGHKSVSWYQQVLGQGPQFIFQYYEKEERGRGNFPDRFSARQFPNYSSELNVNALLLGDSALYLCASSLGTGTTNEKLFFGSGTQLSVL.

This rearrangement joins TRBV5-1 to TRBJ1-2, with D unclear. Germline V gene sequence: CDR1 SGHRS, CDR2 YFSETQ. V lost 0 bases and J lost 4, with 4 bases in between. The CDR3 runs 12 residues. Here the CDR3 reads CASSLESYGYTF. Here the CDR3 DNA reads TGCGCCAGCAGCTTGGAGAGCTATGGCTACACCTTC.

The chain recombines TRBV6-5 with TRBJ2-7, with a weak D call TRBD1 (6 bases). With 6 bases removed from V and 2 bases from J, the gap between germline ends came to 17 bases. Looked up from germline, CDR1 is MNHEY and CDR2 is SVGAGI. This CDR3 has 15 amino acids. The CDR3: CASREADSPTYEQYF. CDR3 bases: TGTGCCAGCAGGGAGGCGGACAGCCCGACCTACGAGCAGTACTTC.

This chain joins TRBV5-1 and TRBJ1-4; D is perhaps TRBD1 (5 bases). V was cut by 7 bases and J by 3 bases, with 16 bases left in between. CDR1 is SGHRS, CDR2 YFSETQ, per germline. The CDR3 is made up of 15 amino acids. CDR3 DNA: TGCGCCAGCTGCAGGGAGGGTCTTGCTAATGAAAAACTGTTTTTT. Encoded protein: CASCREGLANEKLFF.

This clone has more than one count but fewer than ten. The gene calls are TRBV19 and TRBJ2-2; no firm D call. The CDR3 length is 14 residues. V was trimmed by 6 bases and J by 0 bases, leaving 8 bases between them. Germline values: CDR1 LNHDA, CDR2 SQIVND (reference sequence). The chain's CDR3 is CASSAQTNTGELFF. CDR3 sequence (DNA): TGTGCCAGTAGCGCCCAGACGAACACCGGGGAGCTGTTTTTT.

The V and J genes are TRBV4-2 and TRBJ2-3, with D unresolved. Germline V gene lookup returns CDR1 LGHNA and CDR2 YNFKEQ. Trimming shortened V by 2 bases and J by 6 bases, and 6 bases separated the two germline ends. This CDR3 is built from 12 residues. Written as DNA, the CDR3 is TGTGCCAGCAGCCAACCTATGGATACGCAGTATTTT. This encodes CASSQPMDTQYF.

Only a few counts were recorded for this clone. This sequence joins TRBV6-5 and TRBJ1-2, with a weak D call TRBD1 (6 bases). The CDR3 extends over 14 amino acids. Trimming removed 5 bases at V and 8 bases at J, with 18 bases between. Looked up from germline, CDR1 is MNHEY and CDR2 is SVGAGI. The CDR3 nucleotides read TGTGCCAGCAGTATTAGCGGGGGCTATGAAGGCTACACCTTC. Translating gives CASSISGGYEGYTF.

The rearrangement uses TRBV4-1 and TRBJ1-5; TRBD1 might be the D (6 bases). The CDR3 consists of 14 residues. CDR1 and CDR2 from the germline V gene are MGHRA and YSYEKL. Trimming removed 5 bases at V and 3 bases at J, with 11 bases between. The CDR3 here is CASSLQGDNQPQHF. The CDR3 nucleotides read TGCGCCAGCAGCTTACAGGGAGACAATCAGCCCCAGCATTTT.

This clone was detected a few times. This rearrangement joins TRBV28 to TRBJ1-2; TRBD1 is a possible D gene (6 bases). The V and J ends lost 1 base and 8 bases respectively, with 14 bases between them. The germline V gene has CDR1 MDHEN and CDR2 SYDVKM. The CDR3 sequence is 14 residues long. The CDR3 nucleotides are TGTGCCAGCAGTTTATTACTAGTCAGGGGCGGCTACACCTTC. Its protein product is CASSLLLVRGGYTF.

This rearrangement joins TRBV14 to TRBJ1-5, with D possibly matching TRBD1 (6 bases). The V end lost 0 bases, the J end lost 4 bases, and 10 bases lay between the germline ends. The CDR3 runs to 15 residues. Germline-derived CDR1 and CDR2 are SGHDN and FVKESK. The CDR3: CASSQDRGGNQPQHF. For the CDR3, the DNA is TGTGCCAGCAGCCAAGACAGGGGCGGGAATCAGCCCCAGCATTTT.

This chain uses TRBV6-6 with TRBJ1-2, with 8 bases matching TRBD1. The CDR3 consists of 14 residues. Germline trimming cut 6 bases from V and 5 bases from J; bases unmatched to any gene: 8. Germline lookup yields CDR1 MNHNY and CDR2 SVGAGI (reference sequence). The CDR3 DNA follows: TGTGCCAGCAGCCCCGGGACAGGTTCATATGGCTACACCTTC. Translating it yields CASSPGTGSYGYTF.

V gene TRBV2 combines with J gene TRBJ1-2; the D gene is possibly TRBD1 (5 bases). The germline CDR1 and CDR2 sequences are SNHLY and FYNNEI. Trimming stripped 1 base from V and 14 bases from J, with 11 bases between. This CDR3 is 11 amino acids long. The CDR3 nucleotides read TGTGCCAGCAGTGAAGGACGGACATTAACCTTC. Amino acids: CASSEGRTLTF.

The genes are TRBV12-5 and TRBJ2-1, with 8 bases aligning to TRBD2. The CDR3 loop spans 13 amino acids. The V gene's germline CDR1 is LGHNT and CDR2 FRNRAP. Trimming cost V 5 bases and J 9 bases; bases outside gene matches: 6. CDR3 bases: TGTGCTAGTGGTCTAAGCGGGGGCGGTGAGCAGTTCTTC. The encoded protein is CASGLSGGGEQFF.

This clone has a single count. V gene TRBV7-9 combines with J gene TRBJ2-3, with TRBD1 matching 10 bases. CDR1 SEHNR and CDR2 FQNEAQ come from the germline V gene (reference sequence). V lost 3 bases, J lost 0 bases, and 0 bases stayed unmatched. CDR3 length equals 15 residues. In DNA, the CDR3 is TGTGCCAGCAGCTTGGGACAGGGGAGCACAGATACGCAGTATTTT. Residues: CASSLGQGSTDTQYF.

Only a few counts were recorded for this clone. The chain joins TRBV2 to TRBJ2-2, with D maybe TRBD1 (6 bases). The CDR3 has 14 amino acids. Germline V gives CDR1 SNHLY, CDR2 FYNNEI. V lost 7 bases, J lost 0 bases, and 9 bases lay in between. The CDR3 sequence is CASKGDSNTGELFF. DNA for the CDR3: TGTGCCAGCAAGGGGGATTCGAACACCGGGGAGCTGTTTTTT.

A note on this clone: Germline and junction disagree at one end, which may indicate a read error. Other DNA sequences of this sample code for an identical CDR3. This chain uses TRBV5-4 with TRBJ2-1; D may be TRBD1 (7 bases). The V gene's germline CDR1 is SGHNT and CDR2 YYREEE (reference sequence). The CDR3 sequence is 15 residues long. The CDR3 coding sequence is TGCGCCAGCAGCTCCGGGGGACAGTCCTACAATGAGCAGTTCTTC. Its translation is CASSSGGQSYNEQFF.

This chain uses TRBV19 with TRBJ2-7; TRBD2 aligns across 8 bases. V was pared by 4 bases and J by 3 bases, with 11 bases of the junction left unmatched. Germline V gene sequence: CDR1 LNHDA, CDR2 SQIVND (reference sequence). The CDR3 loop spans 16 amino acids. The CDR3 sequence: CASSSLGTREVYEQYF. For the CDR3, the DNA is TGTGCCAGTAGTAGCCTCGGGACTAGGGAAGTCTACGAGCAGTACTTC.

This clone was observed a few times. This rearrangement joins TRBV19 to TRBJ2-7, with TRBD2 as a possible D gene (6 bases). The CDR3 spans 14 residues. V was clipped by 1 base and J by 5 bases, with 12 bases between them. CDR1 and CDR2 from the germline V gene are LNHDA and SQIVND (reference sequence). The CDR3 reads CASSIAREVNEQYF. The CDR3 region has the DNA TGTGCCAGTAGTATAGCCAGGGAGGTAAACGAGCAGTACTTC.